This T cell receptor beta chain was captured in a study of T cells in Graves' hyperthyroidism and ophthalmopathy. This CDR3 region has 14 residues. Trimming removed 6 bases from V and 7 bases from J; junction bases left unmatched: 9. Looked up from germline, CDR1 is ENHRY and CDR2 is SYGVKD. General study findings and limits: Most clonotypes expanded in thyroid above 0.001 were likewise present in blood. The model foresaw ophthalmopathy a median about 6.5 months prior to onset.

Researchers took RNA transcripts and amplified the TCR beta CDR3 regions from them. TCR CDR3 underwent first-round RT-PCR with the HTBI primer set. One entry per CDR3 protein results from TCRdb running MiXCR on the multiplex PCR reads. Of roughly 570,000 distinct CDR3 sequences listed, around 42% are singletons. About this clonotype itself: Its antigen is as yet unknown.

The sequence was collected from a woman aged 18-30 years with Graves' hyperthyroidism. The chain combines TRBV10-3 with TRBJ2-7, with 10 bases identical to TRBD2. Sample: peripheral blood or thyroid tissue (not recorded which). The CDR3 reads CAISGGLAGVEQYF. CDR3 in DNA: TGTGCCATCAGCGGGGGTCTAGCGGGAGTTGAGCAGTACTTC.